These 22 T cell receptor beta chains were sequenced from one sample in a study of identical twins. TCRdb reprocessed the 5' RACE reads via MiXCR and lists one record per CDR3 protein. This repertoire shows around 100,000 distinct CDR3 sequences, under 7% found once; its top ten account for approximately 12%. Sequences were obtained from memory T cells sorted from blood. These receptors were taken from a woman aged 50 to 60 in good health.

Ten or more counts support this clonotype. This chain links TRBV20-1 with TRBJ1-2; the D is unclear. The CDR3 has 12 residues. Germline V lookup: CDR1 DFQATT, CDR2 SNEGSKA (reference sequence). The ends were cut back, 6 bases at V and 3 bases at J, with 11 bases in the middle. The chain's CDR3 is CSAGPGYYGYTF. The CDR3 region has the DNA TGCAGTGCCGGACCCGGGTACTATGGCTACACCTTC.

Turning to this clonotype: A much larger clone lies one base from this, so it may be a read error. This rearrangement joins TRBV9 to TRBJ2-1; D possibly corresponds to TRBD2 (6 bases). CDR1 SGDLS and CDR2 YYNGEE come from the germline V gene. V was pared by 3 bases and J by 7 bases, with 17 bases between. The CDR3 extends over 15 amino acids. CDR3: CASSARLGWVNEQFF. The DNA of the CDR3 is TGTGCCAGCAGCGCCCGACTAGGGTGGGTGAATGAGCAGTTCTTC.

Many counts were recorded for this clonotype. The rearrangement links TRBV5-1 to TRBJ2-1; the D gene is possibly TRBD2 (5 bases). The CDR3 is made up of 16 amino acids. Germline V gene data show CDR1 as SGHRS and CDR2 as YFSETQ. The V end was cut by 0 bases, the J end by 2 bases, with 12 bases between. For the CDR3, the DNA is TGCGCCAGCAGCTTGGGATCTAGCCTTGCCTACAATGAGCAGTTCTTC. Translated, it gives CASSLGSSLAYNEQFF.

The rearrangement uses TRBV5-1 and TRBJ2-3; tentatively, D is TRBD1 (6 bases). Germline V gene lookup returns CDR1 SGHRS and CDR2 YFSETQ. This CDR3 region has 14 residues. V gave up 3 bases and J gave up 6 bases, with 14 bases separating them. The CDR3 loop reads CASSSNTGLDTQYF. Here the CDR3 DNA reads TGCGCCAGCAGCTCTAATACAGGGTTGGATACGCAGTATTTT.

This clonotype has at least ten counts. The V call is TRBV19, the J call TRBJ1-1, with D perhaps TRBD1 (5 bases). V dropped 6 bases and J dropped 9 bases, with 14 bases sitting between them. The V gene's germline CDR1 is LNHDA and CDR2 SQIVND (reference sequence). This CDR3 is built from 12 residues. The CDR3: CASSPVRDQAFF. Here the CDR3 DNA reads TGTGCCAGTAGCCCGGTAAGGGACCAAGCTTTCTTT. The whole variable domain, filled in from reference TRBV19 and TRBJ1-1, reads DGGITQSPKYLFRKEGQNVTLSCEQNLNHDAMYWYRQDPGQGLRLIYYSQIVNDFQKGDIAEGYSVSREKKESFPLTVTSAQKNPTAFYLCASSPVRDQAFFGQGTRLTVV.

This clonotype has ten or more counts. V gene TRBV30 combines with J gene TRBJ1-2; D unresolved. The ends were cut back, 1 base at V and 8 bases at J, with 11 bases in the middle. Per the germline V gene, CDR1 is GTSNPN and CDR2 is SVGIG (reference sequence). The CDR3 totals 12 residues. CDR3 nucleotides: TGTGCCTGGAGTGCGACCCCGTCCGGCTACACCTTC. Amino acids: CAWSATPSGYTF. The full variable domain, with the rest looked up from reference TRBV30 and TRBJ1-2, is SQTIHQWPATLVQPVGSPLSLECTVEGTSNPNLYWYRQAAGRGLQLLFYSVGIGQISSEVPQNLSASRPQDRQFILSSKKLLLSDSGFYLCAWSATPSGYTFGSGTRLTVV.

This clonotype was seen many times. The V call is TRBV10-3, the J call TRBJ1-1, with D possibly matching TRBD1 (6 bases). CDR3 length: 13 amino acids. Germline V CDR1 and CDR2: ENHRY, SYGVKD. Trimming took 10 bases from V and 4 from J, leaving 16 bases between them. The CDR3 loop reads CASGGGGGTEAFF. In nucleotides, the CDR3 is TGTGCCAGTGGAGGGGGGGGAGGCACTGAAGCTTTCTTT.

The table lists this clonotype with many counts. This sequence joins TRBV20-1 and TRBJ2-3, with D perhaps given as TRBD1 or TRBD2 (5 bases each). The V gene's germline CDR1 is DFQATT and CDR2 SNEGSKA (reference sequence). The CDR3 extends over 16 amino acids. Trimming cost V 0 bases and J 2 bases, with 15 bases left between them. The CDR3 spells CSARDIMTGTTDTQYF. CDR3 coding DNA: TGCAGTGCTAGAGATATTATGACGGGGACCACAGATACGCAGTATTTT.

At least ten counts were recorded for this clonotype. The V call is TRBV29-1, the J call TRBJ2-7; TRBD2 matches at 10 bases. Germline CDR1 SQVTM, CDR2 ANQGSEA. V lost 4 bases and J lost 0; bases outside the gene matches: 3. The CDR3 is 14 amino acids. The CDR3, as DNA: TGCAGCGTTGGTCCTAGCGGGAGCTCCTACGAGCAGTACTTC. Its translation is CSVGPSGSSYEQYF.

The sample holds a few counts of this clonotype. The V call is TRBV9, the J call TRBJ2-1; 11 bases agree with TRBD2. The ends lost 0 bases at V and 6 bases at J; junction bases unmatched: 5. CDR3 length: 16 amino acids. In germline, CDR1 is SGDLS, CDR2 YYNGEE. Written as DNA, the CDR3 is TGTGCCAGCAGCGTAGTAGCGGGAGGGCACGGCAATGAGCAGTTCTTC. Its protein is CASSVVAGGHGNEQFF.

The chain links TRBV19 to TRBJ2-5; 12 nucleotides agree with TRBD2. There are 14 residues in the CDR3. The germline CDR1 and CDR2 sequences are LNHDA and SQIVND (reference sequence). With 3 bases clipped from V and 5 bases from J, the junction kept 1 base outside the gene matches. The CDR3 nucleotides are TGTGCCAGTAGTATCACTAGCGGGAGGGAGACCCAGTACTTC. Protein: CASSITSGRETQYF.

This clonotype was picked up many times. The chain is built from TRBV9 and TRBJ2-3; D call uncertain. Germline V gene data show CDR1 as SGDLS and CDR2 as YYNGEE. Deletions cut 0 bases from V and 0 bases from J, with 8 bases between. The CDR3 has 15 residues. CDR3 sequence (DNA): TGTGCCAGCAGCGTAGGGAGCGCCAGCACAGATACGCAGTATTTT. It specifies CASSVGSASTDTQYF.

At least ten counts were recorded for this clonotype. This CDR3 is CASSVGLSYNEQFF. In DNA, the CDR3 is TGTGCCAGCTCCGTGGGCCTATCCTACAATGAGCAGTTCTTC. The J gene is TRBJ2-1, the V gene TRBV7-6, with D unclear. The CDR3 runs to 14 residues. V was trimmed by 8 bases and J by 1 base, leaving 12 bases between them. Germline assignment: CDR1 SGHVS and CDR2 FNYEAQ.

This clonotype has just a few counts. In DNA, the CDR3 is TGTGCCAGTAGTTGGGGGATACGGTACGAGCAGTACTTC. The encoded protein is CASSWGIRYEQYF. This chain links TRBV19 with TRBJ2-7; possibly TRBD1 or TRBD2 for D (5 bases each). Between the trimmed V and J ends, which lost 5 bases and 4 bases, there was a span of 12 bases. This CDR3 has 13 amino acids. Germline loops: CDR1 LNHDA, CDR2 SQIVND (reference sequence). The full variable domain, rest sourced from reference TRBV19 and TRBJ2-7, is DGGITQSPKYLFRKEGQNVTLSCEQNLNHDAMYWYRQDPGQGLRLIYYSQIVNDFQKGDIAEGYSVSREKKESFPLTVTSAQKNPTAFYLCASSWGIRYEQYFGPGTRLTVT.

This clonotype was found many times. The chain has TRBV6-1 and TRBJ1-1; 8 bases are shared with TRBD1. Trimming at V came to 7 bases and at J to 10 bases, leaving 5 bases not matched to a gene. Germline loops: CDR1 MNHNS, CDR2 SASEGT. This CDR3 has 11 amino acids. CDR3 nucleotide sequence: TGTGCCAGCAACCAGGGGGCCTCAGCTTTCTTT. It is translated as CASNQGASAFF.

This clonotype was counted at least ten times. This chain uses TRBV10-2 with TRBJ2-1; possibly TRBD1 for D (5 bases). Trimming stripped 8 bases from V and 0 bases from J, with 14 bases between. This CDR3 has 15 residues. The V gene's germline CDR1 is WSHSY and CDR2 SAAADI. The CDR3 sequence is CASRWTTGSYNEQFF. DNA for the CDR3: TGCGCCAGCCGATGGACAACGGGCTCCTACAATGAGCAGTTCTTC.

This clonotype was seen at least ten times. V and J are TRBV7-2 and TRBJ2-3; no definite D call. Germline loops: CDR1 SGHTA, CDR2 FQGNSA. Deletions cut 4 bases from V and 2 bases from J, with 10 bases between. The length of the CDR3 is 14 residues. The CDR3 here is CASSSPASTDTQYF. The CDR3 coding sequence is TGTGCCAGCAGCTCCCCCGCTTCCACAGATACGCAGTATTTT.

This clonotype showed up many times. The V call is TRBV6-5, the J call TRBJ2-3, with 11 bases matching TRBD1. Germline values: CDR1 MNHEY, CDR2 SVGAGI. V was pared by 6 bases and J by 4 bases, with 6 bases of the junction left unmatched. This CDR3 spans 15 amino acids. CDR3 residues: CASRRTGGPADTQYF. CDR3 coding DNA: TGTGCCAGCAGGCGGACAGGGGGCCCGGCAGATACGCAGTATTTT.

There are many counts of this clonotype. CDR3 loop: CASSRDRGKYSPLHF. CDR3 in DNA: TGTGCCAGCAGCCGAGACAGGGGGAAGTATTCACCCCTCCACTTT. V is TRBV3-1 and J is TRBJ1-6; TRBD1 agrees at 9 bases. Losses at the gene ends were 4 bases for V and 8 bases for J; bases not matched to a gene: 6. This CDR3 spans 15 amino acids. Per the germline V gene, CDR1 is LGHDT and CDR2 is YNNKEL (reference sequence).

This clonotype occurred many times. The chain uses TRBV5-1 and TRBJ1-6; TRBD1 might be the D (6 bases). The CDR3 has 15 amino acids. CDR1 is SGHRS, CDR2 YFSETQ, per germline. With 4 bases removed from V and 7 bases from J, the gap between germline ends came to 15 bases. DNA for the CDR3: TGCGCCAGCAGCACCTATGAGGACAGAAATTCACCCCTCCACTTT. It yields the protein CASSTYEDRNSPLHF.

This clonotype was recorded many times. The J gene is TRBJ1-4, the V gene TRBV12-3 or TRBV12-4, with D perhaps matching TRBD1 (5 bases). There are 15 residues in the CDR3. V gave up 2 bases and J gave up 4 bases, with 11 bases separating them. The CDR3 sequence is CASSLIGTLNEKLFF. CDR3 in DNA: TGTGCCAGCAGTTTAATTGGGACTCTTAATGAAAAACTGTTTTTT.

The chain is built from TRBV24-1 and TRBJ2-2; D is ambiguous. Germline V lookup: CDR1 KGHDR, CDR2 SFDVKD. The V gene lost 4 bases and the J gene lost 0 bases, with 11 bases spanning the gap. The CDR3 has 16 amino acids. The CDR3 loop is CATSEPSKSNTGELFF. Here the CDR3 DNA reads TGTGCCACCAGTGAACCTAGTAAATCGAACACCGGGGAGCTGTTTTTT.